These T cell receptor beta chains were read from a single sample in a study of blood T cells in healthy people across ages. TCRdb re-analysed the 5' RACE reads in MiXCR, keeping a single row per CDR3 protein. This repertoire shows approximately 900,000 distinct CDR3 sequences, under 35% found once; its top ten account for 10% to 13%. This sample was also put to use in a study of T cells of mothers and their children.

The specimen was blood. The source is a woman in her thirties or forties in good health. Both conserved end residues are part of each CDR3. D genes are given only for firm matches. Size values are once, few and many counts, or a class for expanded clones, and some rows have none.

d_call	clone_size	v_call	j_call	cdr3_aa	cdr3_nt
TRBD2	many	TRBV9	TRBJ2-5	CASSVGLAAGETQYF	TGTGCCAGCAGCGTAGGACTAGCGGCGGGAGAGACCCAGTACTTC
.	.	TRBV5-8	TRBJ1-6	CASSLGAGPGSPLHF	TGTGCCAGCAGCTTGGGAGCGGGTCCGGGGTCACCCCTCCACTTT
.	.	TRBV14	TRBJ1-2	CASSQIVKVDGRDGYTF	TGTGCCAGCAGCCAAATCGTAAAAGTTGATGGCAGGGATGGCTACACCTTC
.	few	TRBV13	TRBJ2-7	CASSYQGNSEQYF	TGTGCCAGCAGCTACCAGGGCAACTCCGAGCAGTACTTC
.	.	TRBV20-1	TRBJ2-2	CSATSGLYTGELFF	TGCAGTGCTACTTCGGGACTGTACACCGGGGAGCTGTTTTTT
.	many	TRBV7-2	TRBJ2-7	CASHRERAYEQYF	TGTGCCAGCCATCGGGAGCGGGCCTACGAGCAGTACTTC
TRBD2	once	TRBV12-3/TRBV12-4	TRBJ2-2	CASTGTKDTGELFF	TGTGCCAGCACTGGGACTAAAGACACCGGGGAGCTGTTTTTT
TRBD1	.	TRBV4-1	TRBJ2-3	CASSREGAEGTDTQYF	TGCGCCAGCAGCAGAGAGGGGGCTGAGGGCACAGATACGCAGTATTTT
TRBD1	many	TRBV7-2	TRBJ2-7	CASSLDRGHNEQYF	TGTGCCAGCAGCTTGGACAGGGGGCATAACGAGCAGTACTTC
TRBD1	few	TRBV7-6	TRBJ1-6	CASSFQGDNSPLHF	TGTGCCAGCAGTTTTCAGGGGGATAATTCACCCCTCCACTTT
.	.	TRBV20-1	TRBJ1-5	CSARVARNSNQPQHF	TGCAGTGCTAGAGTGGCTCGGAATAGCAATCAGCCCCAGCATTTT
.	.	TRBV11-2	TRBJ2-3	CASSSGMGRSTDTQYF	TGTGCCAGCAGCTCGGGGATGGGCAGAAGCACAGATACGCAGTATTTT
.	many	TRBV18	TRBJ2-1	CASSPGLGGNEQFF	TGTGCCAGCTCACCAGGATTGGGGGGCAATGAGCAGTTCTTC
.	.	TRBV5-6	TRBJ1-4	CASSSIGRRATTNEKLFF	TGTGCCAGCAGTTCCATTGGGAGACGGGCTACAACTAATGAAAAACTGTTTTTT
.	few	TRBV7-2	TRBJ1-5	CASSLERVRPQHF	TGTGCCAGCAGCTTAGAGCGCGTCCGGCCCCAGCATTTT
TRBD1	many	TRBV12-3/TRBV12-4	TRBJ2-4	CASSKSGTENIQYF	TGTGCCAGCAGTAAATCCGGGACAGAAAACATTCAGTACTTC
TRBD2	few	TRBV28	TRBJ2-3	CASSLGSSGYPSTDTQYF	TGTGCCAGCAGTTTAGGGTCTAGCGGGTACCCTAGCACAGATACGCAGTATTTT
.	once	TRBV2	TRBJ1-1	CASSDGLRRGGTEAFF	TGTGCCAGCAGTGATGGGCTAAGACGGGGGGGCACTGAAGCTTTCTTT
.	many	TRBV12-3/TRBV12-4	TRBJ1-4	CASSLARHIGAEKLFF	TGTGCCAGCAGTTTAGCACGACATATTGGTGCTGAAAAACTGTTTTTT
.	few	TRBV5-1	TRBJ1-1	CASSPGGRGTEAFF	TGCGCCAGCAGCCCTGGAGGGAGGGGTACTGAAGCTTTCTTT
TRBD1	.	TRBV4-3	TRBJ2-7	CASSLNLLTGVSYEQYF	TGCGCCAGCAGCCTAAACCTGTTGACAGGGGTCTCCTACGAGCAGTACTTC
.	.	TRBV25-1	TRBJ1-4	CASSDRGLGEKLFF	TGTGCCAGCAGTGACCGAGGGCTGGGAGAAAAACTGTTTTTT
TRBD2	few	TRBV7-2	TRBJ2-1	CASNLGSAGGHNEQFF	TGTGCCAGCAACTTAGGTTCGGCGGGGGGTCACAATGAGCAGTTCTTC
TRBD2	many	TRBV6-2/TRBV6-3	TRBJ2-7	CASTLQASGAYEQYF	TGTGCCAGCACCCTACAGGCTAGCGGGGCCTACGAGCAGTACTTC
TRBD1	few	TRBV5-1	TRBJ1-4	CVSSLGTGRDEKLFF	TGCGTCAGCAGCTTGGGGACAGGGAGGGATGAAAAACTGTTTTTT
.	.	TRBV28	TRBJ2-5	CASSLTPSRPLKTQYF	TGTGCCAGCAGTTTAACCCCCTCCCGTCCTTTGAAGACCCAGTACTTC
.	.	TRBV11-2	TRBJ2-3	CASSFRRTTWDTQYF	TGTGCCAGCAGCTTTAGACGGACAACTTGGGATACGCAGTATTTT
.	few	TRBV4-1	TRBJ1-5	CASSQEAGIQPQHF	TGCGCCAGCAGCCAAGAGGCAGGGATTCAGCCCCAGCATTTT
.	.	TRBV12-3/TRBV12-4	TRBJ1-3	CASSLKARGNTIYF	TGTGCCAGCAGTTTAAAAGCCCGCGGGAACACCATATATTTT
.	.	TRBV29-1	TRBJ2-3	CSVWGETDSTDTQYF	TGCAGCGTCTGGGGGGAGACTGATAGCACAGATACGCAGTATTTT
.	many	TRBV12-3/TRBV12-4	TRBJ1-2	CASSLAYRSLGKGYTF	TGTGCCAGCAGTTTAGCCTACAGGAGCCTCGGAAAGGGCTACACCTTC
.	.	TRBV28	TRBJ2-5	CASRALTETQYF	TGTGCCAGCAGGGCCTTAACAGAGACCCAGTACTTC
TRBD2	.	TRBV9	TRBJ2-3	CASSEMGLAGGLRADTQYF	TGTGCCAGCAGCGAGATGGGGCTAGCGGGGGGGTTACGCGCAGATACGCAGTATTTT
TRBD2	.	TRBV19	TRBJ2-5	CASSILPSGGSRETQYF	TGTGCCAGTAGTATACTACCTAGCGGGGGGAGTAGAGAGACCCAGTACTTC
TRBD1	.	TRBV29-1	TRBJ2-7	CSVGDSEQYF	TGCAGCGTAGGGGACAGCGAGCAGTACTTC
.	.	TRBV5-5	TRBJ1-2	CASSLPVYGYTF	TGTGCCAGCAGCTTGCCTGTCTATGGCTACACCTTC
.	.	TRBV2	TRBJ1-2	CASSPIGLIYGYTF	TGTGCCAGCAGCCCCATAGGGCTTATCTATGGCTACACCTTC
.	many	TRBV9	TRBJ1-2	CASSVALGGGGYTF	TGTGCCAGCAGCGTAGCTCTGGGCGGAGGCGGCTACACCTTC
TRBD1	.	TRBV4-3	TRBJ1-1	CASSTFRDRAEAFF	TGCGCCAGCAGCACGTTCCGGGACAGGGCTGAAGCTTTCTTT
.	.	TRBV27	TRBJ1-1	CASSGGPPPSGAFF	TGTGCCAGCAGTGGGGGTCCTCCCCCTTCGGGAGCTTTCTTT
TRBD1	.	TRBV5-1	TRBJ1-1	CASSLGDRVGTEAFF	TGCGCCAGCAGCTTGGGGGACAGGGTGGGCACTGAAGCTTTCTTT
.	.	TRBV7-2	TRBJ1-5	CASSLAWRQPQHF	TGTGCCAGCAGCTTAGCATGGCGTCAGCCCCAGCATTTT
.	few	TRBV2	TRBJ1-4	CASSEGEGSFEKLFF	TGTGCCAGCAGTGAAGGGGAAGGGTCCTTTGAAAAACTGTTTTTT
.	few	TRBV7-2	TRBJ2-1	CASSFNGGRAGEQFF	TGTGCCAGCAGCTTCAACGGGGGGCGGGCAGGTGAGCAGTTCTTC
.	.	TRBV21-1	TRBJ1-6	CASSKEVGAGGNNSPLHF	TGTGCCAGCAGCAAAGAAGTGGGGGCAGGGGGCAATAATTCACCCCTCCACTTT
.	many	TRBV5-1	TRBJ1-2	CASSLDGGSYGYTF	TGCGCCAGCAGCTTGGATGGCGGGTCCTATGGCTACACCTTC
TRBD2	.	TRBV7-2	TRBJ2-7	CASLAPSTSGGVHEQYF	TGTGCCAGCCTAGCACCCAGTACTAGCGGGGGGGTCCACGAGCAGTACTTC
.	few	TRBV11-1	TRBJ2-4	CASSLGRWGPGDNEQYF	TGTGCCAGCAGCTTAGGGCGGTGGGGCCCAGGCGACAATGAGCAGTACTTC
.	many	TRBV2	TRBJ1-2	CASRLREGGYTF	TGTGCCAGCAGGCTAAGGGAGGGTGGCTACACCTTC
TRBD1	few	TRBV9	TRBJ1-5	CASSRDRVYQPQHF	TGTGCCAGCAGCCGGGACAGGGTTTATCAGCCCCAGCATTTT
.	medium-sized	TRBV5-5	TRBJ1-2	CASSLESQTYYGYTF	TGTGCCAGCAGCTTGGAGAGCCAGACTTACTATGGCTACACCTTC
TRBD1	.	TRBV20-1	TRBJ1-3	CSARGVRQGSGNTIYF	TGCAGTGCGAGGGGGGTACGACAGGGAAGTGGAAACACCATATATTTT
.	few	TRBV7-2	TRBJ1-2	CASSSQIYGYTF	TGTGCCAGCAGCTCGCAGATTTATGGCTACACCTTC
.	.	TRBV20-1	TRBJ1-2	CNASLQLRQSYGYTF	TGCAATGCTAGCCTACAATTGAGGCAGAGCTATGGCTACACCTTC
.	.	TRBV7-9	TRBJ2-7	CASSEGIDNIPYEQYF	TGTGCCAGCAGCGAAGGGATCGATAATATCCCCTACGAGCAGTACTTC
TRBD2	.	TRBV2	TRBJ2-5	CASTEGGTKDREQYF	TGTGCCAGCACCGAAGGCGGGACTAAGGATCGGGAGCAGTACTTC
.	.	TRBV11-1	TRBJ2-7	CASSLGQRREQYF	TGTGCCAGCAGCTTAGGCCAGCGACGCGAGCAGTACTTC
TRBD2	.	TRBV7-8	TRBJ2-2	CASRGGGHGNTGELFF	TGTGCCAGCCGGGGCGGGGGGCACGGGAACACCGGGGAGCTGTTTTTT
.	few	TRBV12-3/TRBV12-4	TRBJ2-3	CASTPATDTQYF	TGTGCCAGCACCCCCGCGACAGATACGCAGTATTTT
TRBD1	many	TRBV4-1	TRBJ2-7	CASSPDRTGYEQYF	TGCGCCAGCAGCCCCGACCGGACAGGCTACGAGCAGTACTTC